This T cell receptor beta chain is drawn from a study of cytomegalovirus exposure and HLA in healthy donors. General study results and limits: The study dropped some indistinguishable V segments, TRBV6-2 and TRBV6-3 among them. V- and J-gene trimming of TCR beta was linked (in a later analysis) to a missense DCLRE1C variant. Both high specificity and high sensitivity reportedly marked the classifier's diagnosis of cytomegalovirus status.

Nominally healthy donors provided the samples, though records likely missed some immune exposures. Remarks on this clone: The antigen is unknown.

Germline CDR1 reads SQVTM; CDR2 reads ANQGSEA. There are 13 residues in the CDR3. V trimming: 5 bases; J trimming: 1 base; junction bases outside the gene matches: 1. PCR was performed using 60 Vbeta and 13 Jbeta primers. The assay was immunoSEQ multiplex PCR, and TCRdb's table has in-frame clones only and misses some. The table includes fewer than 250,000 clones, around 81% detected once. The origin of this receptor is a man younger than 35 in good health and CMV-seronegative. The chain uses TRBV29-1 and TRBJ2-2, with 7 bases lining up with TRBD1. Sequencing was done on a sample of PBMCs. The CDR3 nucleotides are TGCAGCGTTCGGACAGGGAACACCGGGGAGCTGTTTTTT. Translating it yields CSVRTGNTGELFF.